Below are 15 T cell receptor beta chains sequenced from a single sample in a study of blood T cell repertoires in COVID-19. The table came from immunoSEQ multiplex PCR; TCRdb's copy has only in-frame clones and leaves some out. Here the sample spans about 230,000 clones, 85% to 90% being singletons. The material sequenced was PBMCs or T cells enriched from blood (not recorded which). The receptors originated from a woman under 40 with acute COVID-19.

This chain links TRBV10-1 with TRBJ2-5, with 12 positions matching TRBD2. This CDR3 comprises 15 residues. Germline V lookup: CDR1 WNHNN, CDR2 SYGVQD (reference sequence). The trim removed 5 bases at V and 5 bases at J, leaving 6 bases unmatched. The DNA of the CDR3 is TGCGCCAGCAGTAGAGGACTAGCGGGGACGGAGACCCAGTACTTC. Its translation: CASSRGLAGTETQYF.

This chain links TRBV10-3 with TRBJ2-3; no reliable D call. V lost 7 bases and J lost 0, with 11 bases in between. The V gene's germline CDR1 is ENHRY and CDR2 SYGVKD. CDR3 size: 14 residues. The CDR3 here is CAIKRIASTDTQYF. The CDR3 bases are TGTGCCATCAAACGTATAGCTAGCACAGATACGCAGTATTTT.

The table lists this clone with a few counts. The J gene is TRBJ2-1, the V gene TRBV5-1; D gene ambiguous. The CDR3 length is 15 residues. Germline lookup yields CDR1 SGHRS and CDR2 YFSETQ. Trimming left V 0 bases short and J 7 bases short, with 14 bases between. The CDR3 bases are TGCGCCAGCAGCTTGGACGTAGGCCGGGTGAATGAGCAGTTCTTC. Encoded protein: CASSLDVGRVNEQFF.

In this sample, this clone turned up once. A read error may produce the germline difference seen at one junction end. The gene calls are TRBV15 and TRBJ2-7, with 7 bases matching TRBD1. Germline CDR1 LNHNV, CDR2 YYDKDF (reference sequence). This CDR3 spans 13 amino acids. CDR3 amino acids: CATSRGPGQVRTF. The CDR3 DNA sequence: TGTGCCACCAGCAGAGGTCCTGGACAGGTACGAACCTTC.

This clone was detected only once. As DNA, the CDR3 is TGTGCCAGCAGCACAGGGGGCGTGTATACTGAAGCTTTCTTT. Amino acids: CASSTGGVYTEAFF. V and J are TRBV7-9 and TRBJ1-1; TRBD1 matches at 9 bases. Trimming took 5 bases from V and 5 from J; bases not matched to a gene: 6. Germline lookup yields CDR1 SEHNR and CDR2 FQNEAQ (reference sequence). CDR3 length: 14 amino acids.

The V call is TRBV13, the J call TRBJ2-2, with D maybe TRBD2 (6 bases). Trimming pared 3 bases from V and 3 bases from J, leaving 11 bases between. The germline gives CDR1 PRHDT, CDR2 FYEKMQ (reference sequence). The CDR3 is made up of 15 amino acids. CDR3 region: CASSLGDLDTGELFF. The DNA for the CDR3 is TGTGCCAGCAGCTTGGGGGACTTGGACACCGGGGAGCTGTTTTTT. The complete variable domain, with remaining parts taken from reference TRBV13 and TRBJ2-2, reads AAGVIQSPRHLIKEKRETATLKCYPIPRHDTVYWYQQGPGQDPQFLISFYEKMQSDKGSIPDRFSAQQFSDYHSELNMSSLELGDSALYFCASSLGDLDTGELFFGEGSRLTVL.

The chain carries TRBV2 and TRBJ2-7; D gene unclear. In germline, CDR1 is SNHLY, CDR2 FYNNEI. The CDR3 length is 12 residues. Deletions cut 7 bases from V and 4 bases from J, with 11 bases between. The CDR3 spells CASTPRYYEQYF. The CDR3 DNA follows: TGTGCCAGCACTCCTAGGTATTACGAGCAGTACTTC.

The count of this clone is one. The chain couples TRBV29-1 to TRBJ1-1, with 9 bases aligning to TRBD1. In germline, CDR1 is SQVTM, CDR2 ANQGSEA. V was pared by 4 bases and J by 1 base, with 1 base of the junction left unmatched. The CDR3 sequence is 13 residues long. The CDR3 DNA sequence: TGCAGCGTTGCGGGACAGGGGAACACTGAAGCTTTCTTT. Its protein product is CSVAGQGNTEAFF.

This clone was counted a single time. This chain links TRBV27 with TRBJ1-6; 7 bases agree with TRBD1. Germline CDR1 is MNHEY and CDR2 is SMNVEV (reference sequence). The CDR3 length is 15 residues. Trimming removed 1 base from V and 9 bases from J; junction bases left unmatched: 6. DNA for the CDR3: TGTGCCAGCAGTTTATTTTGGGACAGCGGTTCACCCCTCCACTTT. Protein: CASSLFWDSGSPLHF.

This sequence joins TRBV21-1 and TRBJ1-4. TRBV21-1 is a pseudogene. The CDR3 totals 14 residues. CDR3 sequence (DNA): TGTGCCAGCAACTCCCAAGGAGCTAATGAAAAACTGTTTTTT. Its translation is CASNSQGANEKLFF.

V gene TRBV5-1 combines with J gene TRBJ2-7, with TRBD1 matching over 10 bases. There are 15 residues in the CDR3. Germline V gives CDR1 SGHRS, CDR2 YFSETQ. V shed 3 bases and J 3 bases; nucleotides not matched to a gene: 6. The chain's CDR3 is CASSSRTGGNYEQYF. CDR3 bases: TGCGCCAGCAGCTCCAGGACAGGGGGAAACTACGAGCAGTACTTC.

V and J are TRBV27 and TRBJ2-7, with 10 bases matching TRBD2. Losses at the gene ends were 3 bases for V and 2 bases for J; bases not matched to a gene: 4. This CDR3 contains 15 residues. The germline gives CDR1 MNHEY, CDR2 SMNVEV (reference sequence). In DNA form, the CDR3 reads TGTGCCAGCAGTTTCGATCTAGCGGGGGCCTACGAGCAGTACTTC. It translates to CASSFDLAGAYEQYF.

The chain links TRBV5-1 to TRBJ2-2; perhaps TRBD2 as D (6 bases). The CDR3 covers 17 residues. Trimming took 4 bases from V and 3 from J, leaving 19 bases between them. Germline V gene data show CDR1 as SGHRS and CDR2 as YFSETQ. In DNA, the CDR3 is TGCGCCAGCAGCCACCGAGTGCAGACGGGGGACACCGGGGAGCTGTTTTTT. Amino acid sequence: CASSHRVQTGDTGELFF. Full variable domain (rest looked up from reference TRBV5-1 and TRBJ2-2): KAGVTQTPRYLIKTRGQQVTLSCSPISGHRSVSWYQQTPGQGLQFLFEYFSETQRNKGNFPGRFSGRQFSNSRSEMNVSTLELGDSALYLCASSHRVQTGDTGELFFGEGSRLTVL.

CDR3 in DNA: TGTGCCAGCAGCTTAGTAGCCGGGACTAGTGGAGAGCAGTACTTC. Translated: CASSLVAGTSGEQYF. The chain carries TRBV7-9 and TRBJ2-7, with TRBD2 identical over 8 bases. The CDR3 sequence is 15 residues long. The germline V gene has CDR1 SEHNR and CDR2 FQNEAQ (reference sequence). The junction had 9 bases not matched to a gene; V was cut back by 1 base and J by 7 bases.

The chain employs TRBV9 and TRBJ1-6, with D tentatively TRBD1 (6 bases). The CDR3 covers 13 residues. Between the trimmed V and J ends, which lost 4 bases and 13 bases, there was a span of 15 bases. CDR1 SGDLS and CDR2 YYNGEE come from the germline V gene. The CDR3 DNA is TGTGCCAGCAGCAATGGACAGATTTCGCCCCTCCACTTT. Translation: CASSNGQISPLHF.